The rows below give T cell receptor beta chains drawn from one sample of a study of blood T cell repertoires in COVID-19. Libraries were prepared by immunoSEQ multiplex PCR; TCRdb keeps only in-frame clonotypes and omits some of them. This table has about 38,000 clones, around 96% appearing once. The sample taken for sequencing was peripheral blood. These receptors came from a human donor with active COVID-19. The donor label of this sample is uncertain. Both conserved end residues are part of each CDR3. Each record gives: CDR3 protein, V gene.

CASSQLGAEGYTF	TRBV3-1/TRBV3-2
CASSQDPTEANYGYTF	TRBV4-1
CASSPEAGGVEKLFF	TRBV27
CASTNPGTVNIQYF	TRBV28
CASSKTGSTDTQYF	TRBV5-4
CASSIGGGEGPLGEQFF	TRBV19
CSVLSRGPNEQYF	TRBV29-1
CASSVGMGPNTGELFF	TRBV9
CASSHDSFPYEQYF	TRBV18
CASSLRQGTNEKLFF	TRBV5-4
CASSPRLVGGRDEQFF	TRBV14
CASSSPLRDRDTDTQYF	TRBV28
CASSPPQGSNSPLHF	TRBV18
CASSHGQGNSEQYF	TRBV3-1/TRBV3-2
CASSLRGDIQYF	TRBV5-8
CASSLTGTSGQETQYF	TRBV6-6
CASSDRPPGMPQHF	TRBV25-1
CASSQENWAGTYNEQFF	TRBV4-1
CASITESGIQYF	TRBV6-5
CASSLLEVGYTF	TRBV7-9
CASSSEAGRRAGNTIYF	TRBV5-5
CASTPPRGRGYTF	TRBV28
CASSSSGSGNIQYF	TRBV5-1
CASSLRTGRYEQYF	TRBV27
CASGLAGREAFF	TRBV12-5
CASSSGQGRTDTQYF	TRBV6-2/TRBV6-3
CASSYSTGWGVNEQFF	TRBV6-2/TRBV6-3
CASSQPHTPRGYTF	TRBV4-1
CASSRRGTEAFF	TRBV7-9
CASSRSSQVDTQYF	TRBV11-3
CASSSAGGNTIYF	TRBV5-4
CASSLGLAGPQETQYF	TRBV5-1
CASTYVHEQYF	TRBV2
CASKAQGLASYNEQFF	TRBV19
CASSSRESSGNTIYF	TRBV11-2
CASSFRQGYSNEQFF	TRBV5-4
CASRSKGRGEPQHF	TRBV2
CASSRSGGPDTQYF	TRBV18
CASSEFTGASYEQYF	TRBV25-1
CASSSRVHEQYF	TRBV7-9
CAIREQGRNGEQYF	TRBV10-3